This TCR beta chain is from a study of T cells in localized non-small cell lung cancer. The CDR3 spans 12 residues. V was cut by 4 bases and J by 5 bases, with 8 bases left in between. Findings and limits, study-wide: Among the top 100 tumor clones, a median about 57 appeared in adjacent lung. Sequencing involved a lone tumor region, leaving heterogeneity possible. Higher T cell density in the blood was associated with longer overall survival, whereas higher adjacent-lung clonality associated with shorter survival. In uninvolved adjacent lung, T cell clonality reached its highest value, exceeding tumor.

Clones were read by immunoSEQ multiplex PCR, and TCRdb kept only the in-frame ones, dropping some. Altogether under 65,000 clones are present, roughly 90% being singletons, with the ten largest covering about 20%. Note on this clone: As yet, its antigen is unknown.

This receptor was obtained from a man aged 35-75 years with stage I squamous cell lung carcinoma. V is TRBV5-3 and J is TRBJ2-3; D unresolved. TRBV5-3 is classed as an ORF, of uncertain function. This specimen was peripheral blood, taken before any cancer treatment. CDR3 in DNA: TGTGCCAGAAGCCCCGAAGGAGATACGCAGTATTTT. Residues: CARSPEGDTQYF.